The TCR beta chain described here comes from a study of molecular identifiers for immune sequencing clone quantification. At the level of the study: RNA from roughly 21,000 or 96,000 naive CD8 cells was split five ways in replicates, with four sequenced.

Libraries of bulk TCR were made by previously described methods (with listed TCR primers). TCRdb re-analysed the PCR reads in MiXCR, keeping a single row per CDR3 protein. The data contain approximately 590,000 distinct CDR3 sequences, 25% of them singletons. This clonotype was counted ten times or more. The sequencing sample was made of naive CD8+ T cells from blood, with Jurkat cell RNA spiked in. Subset of the sample: FACS-sorted CD8+CD4-CCR7+CD45RA+ naive T cells. This receptor was identified in a human donor in good health. Some libraries in this study had Jurkat cell RNA spiked in.

The CDR3 DNA reads as TGTGCCAGCAGCCCCGGGACCTCGGAGGGGACCCAGTACTTC. Translation gives CASSPGTSEGTQYF. The chain couples TRBV6-5 to TRBJ2-5, with D possibly TRBD2 on 6 matching bases. The CDR3 spans 14 residues. V lost 6 bases to trimming and J lost 7 bases, with 18 bases between them. CDR1 is MNHEY, CDR2 SVGAGI, per germline.